This is a list of T cell receptor beta chains from one sample in a study of blood T cell repertoires in COVID-19. Libraries were prepared by immunoSEQ multiplex PCR; TCRdb keeps only in-frame clonotypes and omits some of them. The table has around 65,000 clones, approximately 91% seen once; the top ten hold less than 2%. The specimen sequenced was peripheral blood. The receptors come from a human donor in a cohort sampled during active COVID-19. CDR3s include the opening cysteine and the closing phenylalanine or tryptophan. Fields, in order: CDR3 DNA, CDR3 protein, V gene, D gene, J gene, clone size. D genes are given only for firm matches. Only part of the rows carry a size: once, few, many, or a class if the clone is expanded.

CDR3nt: TGTGCCAGCAGCCTGGACAGGGGGAACAATCAGCCCCAGCATTTT
CDR3aa: CASSLDRGNNQPQHF
v_gene: TRBV7-9
d_gene: TRBD1
j_gene: TRBJ1-5
abundance: few

CDR3nt: TGTGCCAGCTCCCAGATGGGACAGGGTAACACCGGGGAGCTGTTTTTT
CDR3aa: CASSQMGQGNTGELFF
v_gene: TRBV28
d_gene: TRBD1
j_gene: TRBJ2-2
abundance: .

CDR3nt: TGTGCCAGCAGGGGCGGGGCGCAGTCAATTGAAGCTTTCTTT
CDR3aa: CASRGGAQSIEAFF
v_gene: TRBV27
d_gene: .
j_gene: TRBJ1-1
abundance: once

CDR3nt: TGCGCCAGCAGCCAAACAGGGCTCGAGCAGTACTTC
CDR3aa: CASSQTGLEQYF
v_gene: TRBV4-1
d_gene: .
j_gene: TRBJ2-7
abundance: few

CDR3nt: TGTGCCAGCAGCTTGGGACACCGGATGAACACTGAAGCTTTCTTT
CDR3aa: CASSLGHRMNTEAFF
v_gene: TRBV11-3
d_gene: .
j_gene: TRBJ1-1
abundance: .

CDR3nt: TGTGCCAGCAGCCTTAGAACCCCTGACAATGAGCAGTTCTTC
CDR3aa: CASSLRTPDNEQFF
v_gene: TRBV11-3
d_gene: .
j_gene: TRBJ2-1
abundance: .

CDR3nt: TGTGCCAGCAGCTTGACTAGCGGGGTTACCGGGGAGCTGTTTTTT
CDR3aa: CASSLTSGVTGELFF
v_gene: TRBV11-2
d_gene: TRBD2
j_gene: TRBJ2-2
abundance: .

CDR3nt: TGTGCCAGCAGCAAAGGTTGTCAGGAAAACAATGAGCAGTTCTTC
CDR3aa: CASSKGCQENNEQFF
v_gene: TRBV21-1
d_gene: .
j_gene: TRBJ2-1
abundance: .

CDR3nt: TGTGCCAGCAGTCCCGCCGGACAGGGACGGCCCCAGTACTTC
CDR3aa: CASSPAGQGRPQYF
v_gene: TRBV28
d_gene: TRBD1
j_gene: TRBJ2-5
abundance: .

CDR3nt: TGTGCCAGCAGCCAAGAAACCCTCGGTGGAAACACCATATATTTT
CDR3aa: CASSQETLGGNTIYF
v_gene: TRBV3-1/TRBV3-2
d_gene: .
j_gene: TRBJ1-3
abundance: .

CDR3nt: TGCGCCAGCAGCGGACAAGTTAACACTGAAGCTTTCTTT
CDR3aa: CASSGQVNTEAFF
v_gene: TRBV10-2
d_gene: .
j_gene: TRBJ1-1
abundance: .

CDR3nt: TGTGCCAGTCGGGTGTGGGGGCGCACCGGGGAGCTGTTTTTT
CDR3aa: CASRVWGRTGELFF
v_gene: TRBV19
d_gene: .
j_gene: TRBJ2-2
abundance: .

CDR3nt: TGTGCCAGCAGCCCACAGGGGACCTATGGCTACACCTTC
CDR3aa: CASSPQGTYGYTF
v_gene: TRBV12-3/TRBV12-4
d_gene: TRBD1
j_gene: TRBJ1-2
abundance: .

CDR3nt: TGTGCCAGCAGTGGGAGGAACACTGAAGCTTTCTTT
CDR3aa: CASSGRNTEAFF
v_gene: TRBV2
d_gene: .
j_gene: TRBJ1-1
abundance: few

CDR3nt: TGTGCCAGCAGTAAGGTCCAGGCCTATAATTCACCCCTCCACTTT
CDR3aa: CASSKVQAYNSPLHF
v_gene: TRBV6-2/TRBV6-3
d_gene: .
j_gene: TRBJ1-6
abundance: .

CDR3nt: TGTGCCACCAAAGGCGGGACGGGAAGATTGGGGGGAGAGACCCAGTACTTC
CDR3aa: CATKGGTGRLGGETQYF
v_gene: TRBV2
d_gene: .
j_gene: TRBJ2-5
abundance: .

CDR3nt: TGTGCCAGCAGCCAAGACCAGATCCACAATGAGCAGTTCTTC
CDR3aa: CASSQDQIHNEQFF
v_gene: TRBV3-1/TRBV3-2
d_gene: .
j_gene: TRBJ2-1
abundance: .

CDR3nt: TGTGCCAGTAGTCCTACCGGGACAGGGGCCCCTGGAAACACCATATATTTT
CDR3aa: CASSPTGTGAPGNTIYF
v_gene: TRBV19
d_gene: TRBD1
j_gene: TRBJ1-3
abundance: few

CDR3nt: TGTGCCAGCAGCCGGGGGAGTGGGCAGTTCTTC
CDR3aa: CASSRGSGQFF
v_gene: TRBV6-6
d_gene: .
j_gene: TRBJ2-1
abundance: few

CDR3nt: TGTGCCAGAAGCTTAAGTCGTGGGACAGGGTACAATGAGCAGTTCTTC
CDR3aa: CARSLSRGTGYNEQFF
v_gene: TRBV5-3
d_gene: TRBD1
j_gene: TRBJ2-1
abundance: .

CDR3nt: TGCGCCAGCAGCCATGACAGGGGGCCGGGGGAGCTGTTTTTT
CDR3aa: CASSHDRGPGELFF
v_gene: TRBV4-3
d_gene: TRBD1
j_gene: TRBJ2-2
abundance: .

CDR3nt: TGTGCCAGCTCAGCGACGGAGACGGGGGGCTACACCTTC
CDR3aa: CASSATETGGYTF
v_gene: TRBV18
d_gene: .
j_gene: TRBJ1-2
abundance: .

CDR3nt: TGTGCCAGCAGTCCCAAGGGACTAGCGGAGGATTATGAGCAGTTCTTC
CDR3aa: CASSPKGLAEDYEQFF
v_gene: TRBV27
d_gene: TRBD2
j_gene: TRBJ2-1
abundance: .

CDR3nt: TGCGCCAGCAGCTTGCGCTTCTTACGGGAGGGAATCTACGAGCAGTACTTC
CDR3aa: CASSLRFLREGIYEQYF
v_gene: TRBV5-1
d_gene: TRBD2
j_gene: TRBJ2-7
abundance: .

CDR3nt: TGCGCCAGCAGCCAAGATTGGACTTCTACCTACAATGAGCAGTTCTTC
CDR3aa: CASSQDWTSTYNEQFF
v_gene: TRBV4-3
d_gene: .
j_gene: TRBJ2-1
abundance: once

CDR3nt: TGTGCCAGCAGCCAAGTTTCGCCCCTATACAGGGGTGACCAAGAGACCCAGTACTTC
CDR3aa: CASSQVSPLYRGDQETQYF
v_gene: TRBV4-2
d_gene: TRBD1
j_gene: TRBJ2-5
abundance: .

CDR3nt: TGTGCCAGCAGTTTGACAGGGGCGATAGATACGCAGTATTTT
CDR3aa: CASSLTGAIDTQYF
v_gene: TRBV25-1
d_gene: TRBD1
j_gene: TRBJ2-3
abundance: .

CDR3nt: TGTGCCAGCAGTCACAGGGTGGCCAAAAACATTCAGTACTTC
CDR3aa: CASSHRVAKNIQYF
v_gene: TRBV6-4
d_gene: .
j_gene: TRBJ2-4
abundance: .

CDR3nt: TGTGCCAGCAGCAACCAGGACAGACCAAACTATGGCTACACCTTC
CDR3aa: CASSNQDRPNYGYTF
v_gene: TRBV6-2/TRBV6-3
d_gene: .
j_gene: TRBJ1-2
abundance: .

CDR3nt: TGTGCCAGCAGTGAAGTGGACAGAAACTATGGCTACACCTTC
CDR3aa: CASSEVDRNYGYTF
v_gene: TRBV2
d_gene: .
j_gene: TRBJ1-2
abundance: .

CDR3nt: TGTGCCAGCAGTTTCCCAGGGGGAACAAATCAGCCCCAGCATTTT
CDR3aa: CASSFPGGTNQPQHF
v_gene: TRBV6-2/TRBV6-3
d_gene: TRBD1
j_gene: TRBJ1-5
abundance: once

CDR3nt: TGCAGTGCTAGTGTTTTGGGGAGTGGGGCCAACGTCCTGACTTTC
CDR3aa: CSASVLGSGANVLTF
v_gene: TRBV20-1
d_gene: .
j_gene: TRBJ2-6
abundance: .

CDR3nt: TGTGCCAGCAGCCAAGTTTTTCGGAGCCCGAACACCGGGGAGCTGTTTTTT
CDR3aa: CASSQVFRSPNTGELFF
v_gene: TRBV3-1/TRBV3-2
d_gene: .
j_gene: TRBJ2-2
abundance: few

CDR3nt: TGTGCCAGCAGCGTAGACGGGAGTCGCCACAATGAGCAGTTCTTC
CDR3aa: CASSVDGSRHNEQFF
v_gene: TRBV9
d_gene: .
j_gene: TRBJ2-1
abundance: .

CDR3nt: TGCGCCAGCAGCTTGGCTACAGGGGTTTTAGGAAACACCATATATTTT
CDR3aa: CASSLATGVLGNTIYF
v_gene: TRBV5-1
d_gene: TRBD1
j_gene: TRBJ1-3
abundance: .

CDR3nt: TGTGCTAGTGGCGGGTTAGAGACCCAGTACTTC
CDR3aa: CASGGLETQYF
v_gene: TRBV12-5
d_gene: .
j_gene: TRBJ2-5
abundance: .

CDR3nt: TGTGCCAGCAGCGTTCCGGGGGTAGCCAAAAACATTCAGTACTTC
CDR3aa: CASSVPGVAKNIQYF
v_gene: TRBV3-1/TRBV3-2
d_gene: .
j_gene: TRBJ2-4
abundance: .

CDR3nt: TGTGCCAGCAGTAAAAATACAGGGCCCCAGGAGACCCAGTACTTC
CDR3aa: CASSKNTGPQETQYF
v_gene: TRBV28
d_gene: .
j_gene: TRBJ2-5
abundance: .

CDR3nt: TGTGCCAGCAGCCCTTTACCGGGACAGGAGGTTTCACCCCTCCACTTT
CDR3aa: CASSPLPGQEVSPLHF
v_gene: TRBV5-4
d_gene: TRBD1
j_gene: TRBJ1-6
abundance: .

CDR3nt: TGCAGTGCTAGTAGGGGGTTCGTCGGCTACGAGCAGTACTTC
CDR3aa: CSASRGFVGYEQYF
v_gene: TRBV20-1
d_gene: .
j_gene: TRBJ2-7
abundance: .

CDR3nt: TGTGCCAGCAGCTCGGGACAGCCAATGAACACTGAAGCTTTCTTT
CDR3aa: CASSSGQPMNTEAFF
v_gene: TRBV7-6
d_gene: TRBD1
j_gene: TRBJ1-1
abundance: once

CDR3nt: TGTGCCAGCAGCAACCAAGGGGCGGGAGTTCTAGATACGCAGTATTTT
CDR3aa: CASSNQGAGVLDTQYF
v_gene: TRBV7-8
d_gene: TRBD2
j_gene: TRBJ2-3
abundance: .

CDR3nt: TGCGCCAGCAGCTTGAGACAGGGGGCCAGCCAAGAGACCCAGTACTTC
CDR3aa: CASSLRQGASQETQYF
v_gene: TRBV5-1
d_gene: TRBD1
j_gene: TRBJ2-5
abundance: .

CDR3nt: TGTGCCGGGGCGGGAGGGCTTCAAGAGACCCAGTACTTC
CDR3aa: CAGAGGLQETQYF
v_gene: TRBV12-3/TRBV12-4
d_gene: TRBD2
j_gene: TRBJ2-5
abundance: .

CDR3nt: TGTGCCAGCAGCTTAGGGGTCTGGGAGATAGCCAAAAACATTCAGTACTTC
CDR3aa: CASSLGVWEIAKNIQYF
v_gene: TRBV7-9
d_gene: .
j_gene: TRBJ2-4
abundance: .

CDR3nt: TGTGCCAGCAGCCTACGAGCGGGAGGTAGCCAAGAGACCCAGTACTTC
CDR3aa: CASSLRAGGSQETQYF
v_gene: TRBV3-1/TRBV3-2
d_gene: TRBD2
j_gene: TRBJ2-5
abundance: .

CDR3nt: TGTGCCAGTTCAGAAATCTACGAGCAGTACTTC
CDR3aa: CASSEIYEQYF
v_gene: TRBV28
d_gene: .
j_gene: TRBJ2-7
abundance: .

CDR3nt: TGTGCCAGCAGAGCTAGCGGCTACAATGAGCAGTTCTTC
CDR3aa: CASRASGYNEQFF
v_gene: TRBV27
d_gene: TRBD2
j_gene: TRBJ2-1
abundance: .

CDR3nt: TGTGCCAGCAGCCTAGCGGGAGACCCCTACGAGCAGTACTTC
CDR3aa: CASSLAGDPYEQYF
v_gene: TRBV6-6
d_gene: TRBD2
j_gene: TRBJ2-7
abundance: .

CDR3nt: TGTGCCAGCATCACGGGCGGGGGAGTTTACAATGAGCAGTTCTTC
CDR3aa: CASITGGGVYNEQFF
v_gene: TRBV27
d_gene: TRBD2
j_gene: TRBJ2-1
abundance: .